The T cell receptor (beta chain) described here comes from a study of T cell changes during pregnancy in multiple sclerosis. V gave up 7 bases and J gave up 0 bases, with 6 bases separating them. Germline loops: CDR1 MNHEY, CDR2 SMNVEV (reference sequence). The CDR3 loop spans 12 amino acids. This table comes from immunoSEQ multiplex PCR, and its TCRdb copy is limited to in-frame clones, with some not included. The repertoire holds approximately 34,000 clones, about nine tenths seen once, with about 10% in the top ten. The TCR sequence derives from a female donor with multiple sclerosis, enrolled in a pregnancy study. The chain carries TRBV27 and TRBJ2-5, with D perhaps matching TRBD1 (5 bases). Here the sequenced sample was CD8+ T cells from peripheral blood mononuclear cells, taken before pregnancy. The CDR3 region is CASKGHQETQYF. CDR3 in DNA: TGTGCCAGCAAGGGGCACCAAGAGACCCAGTACTTC.